Below are 21 T cell receptor beta chains sequenced from a single sample in a study of blood T cells in healthy people across ages. The second PCR ran about 6 to 11 cycles with a sample-barcoded 5' primer and J-beta primers. One entry per CDR3 protein, called by TCRdb with MiXCR from the 5' RACE reads. Among 1.5 million to 2 million distinct CDR3 sequences listed, about 31% were seen once. The sample consisted of blood. These receptors were collected from a woman in her 30s in good health.

The chain couples TRBV18 to TRBJ2-6, with D possibly being TRBD1 or TRBD2 (5 bases each). This CDR3 comprises 14 residues. V was pared by 6 bases and J by 4 bases, with 10 bases between. The germline gives CDR1 KGHSH, CDR2 LQKENI. CDR3 in amino acids: CASSRGTGANVLTF. The DNA for the CDR3 is TGTGCCAGCTCGCGAGGGACCGGGGCCAACGTCCTGACTTTC.

The chain links TRBV7-9 to TRBJ2-5; D is possibly TRBD1 or TRBD2 (7 bases each). This CDR3 comprises 17 residues. V was pared by 4 bases and J by 0 bases, with 18 bases between. In germline, CDR1 is SEHNR, CDR2 FQNEAQ (reference sequence). The CDR3 reads CASSYRTGAGYQETQYF. The CDR3 bases are TGTGCCAGCAGCTACCGGACAGGAGCGGGGTACCAAGAGACCCAGTACTTC.

This clonotype has just a few counts. The chain couples TRBV5-1 to TRBJ2-7, with a possible D match to TRBD1 (7 bases). This CDR3 region has 14 residues. The V end was cut by 6 bases, the J end by 2 bases, with 15 bases between. CDR1 and CDR2 (germline): SGHRS, YFSETQ. The CDR3 sequence is CASTSAGGPYEQYF. DNA for the CDR3: TGCGCCAGCACTTCCGCAGGGGGGCCCTACGAGCAGTACTTC.

V and J are TRBV28 and TRBJ2-7, with 10 bases matching TRBD2. Germline lookup yields CDR1 MDHEN and CDR2 SYDVKM. Germline trimming cut 6 bases from V and 3 bases from J; bases unmatched to any gene: 14. CDR3 length: 17 amino acids. The CDR3 loop is CASSSPRGASGSYEQYF. The CDR3, as DNA: TGTGCCAGCAGCTCTCCCCGGGGGGCTAGCGGGAGCTACGAGCAGTACTTC.

The chain couples TRBV12-3 or TRBV12-4 to TRBJ2-3; perhaps TRBD2 as D (6 bases). V was pared by 5 bases and J by 2 bases, with 14 bases between. CDR3 length: 15 residues. The CDR3 is CASSRLGGTTDTQYF. CDR3 in DNA: TGTGCCAGCAGTCGACTAGGAGGGACCACAGATACGCAGTATTTT.

Here the CDR3 reads CASSPAGALHYEQYF. The CDR3 DNA follows: TGTGCCAGCAGCCCAGCGGGGGCTCTCCACTACGAGCAGTACTTC. The chain recombines TRBV9 with TRBJ2-7, with 8 bases aligning to TRBD2. Germline V gene sequence: CDR1 SGDLS, CDR2 YYNGEE. This CDR3 is built from 15 residues. The V gene end was trimmed by 4 bases and the J gene end by 3 bases; junction bases not matched to a gene: 9. Complete variable domain (other parts from reference TRBV9 and TRBJ2-7): DSGVTQTPKHLITATGQRVTLRCSPRSGDLSVYWYQQSLDQGLQFLIQYYNGEERAKGNILERFSAQQFPDLHSELNLSSLELGDSALYFCASSPAGALHYEQYFGPGTRLTVT.

The chain joins TRBV20-1 to TRBJ1-6, with no clear D. The CDR3 has 14 residues. Deletions cut 5 bases from V and 3 bases from J, with 11 bases between. The germline V gene encodes CDR1 DFQATT and CDR2 SNEGSKA (reference sequence). In nucleotides, the CDR3 is TGCAGTGCTGAGGCAGATAGCTATAATTCACCCCTCCACTTT. This gives the protein CSAEADSYNSPLHF.

The rearrangement uses TRBV6-6 and TRBJ2-4; 9 bases agree with TRBD2. The DNA end favors TRBJ2-5, so the J call may be wrong. Germline values: CDR1 MNHNY, CDR2 SVGAGI (reference sequence). The CDR3 contains 14 residues. The CDR3 reads CASSLGTSSETQYF. The DNA of the CDR3 is TGTGCCAGCAGCCTAGGGACTAGCAGTGAGACCCAGTACTTC.

The chain links TRBV7-3 to TRBJ2-5; D is unresolved. Germline CDR1 is SGHTA and CDR2 is FQGTGA. V lost 4 bases, J lost 5 bases, and 14 bases lay in between. The CDR3 covers 14 residues. CDR3 nucleotide sequence: TGTGCCAGCAGCTACCGAGGTCTACGGGAGACCCAGTACTTC. Encoded protein: CASSYRGLRETQYF. Drawing the rest from reference TRBV7-3 and TRBJ2-5, the complete variable domain is GAGVSQTPSNKVTEKGKYVELRCDPISGHTALYWYRQSLGQGPEFLIYFQGTGAADDSGLPNDRFFAVRPEGSVSTLKIQRTERGDSAVYLCASSYRGLRETQYFGPGTRLLVL.

The chain uses TRBV11-2 and TRBJ2-1; D might be TRBD2 (5 bases). The J call may be in error: the DNA end matches TRBJ2-7 better. Germline lookup yields CDR1 SGHAT and CDR2 FQNNGV. CDR3 length equals 17 residues. CDR3: CASSLDLLGSSYNEQYF. CDR3 bases: TGTGCCAGCAGCTTAGATTTGTTGGGGAGCTCCTACAATGAGCAGTACTTC.

This chain joins TRBV20-1 and TRBJ1-2; 9 bases are shared with TRBD1. The V segment lost 0 bases and the J segment 2 bases; nucleotides outside the gene matches: 7. Germline lookup yields CDR1 DFQATT and CDR2 SNEGSKA (reference sequence). The CDR3 sequence is 16 residues long. CDR3 sequence (DNA): TGCAGTGCTAGAGAGCGGACAGGGGAGCTAAACTATGGCTACACCTTC. Translation gives CSARERTGELNYGYTF.

The chain links TRBV29-1 to TRBJ1-4; a possible D gene is TRBD1 (5 bases). Looked up from germline, CDR1 is SQVTM and CDR2 is ANQGSEA. The V end lost 4 bases, the J end lost 9 bases, and 15 bases lay between the germline ends. There are 13 residues in the CDR3. The CDR3, as DNA: TGCAGCGTTGTGGTGGGACCAAATAAAAAACTGTTTTTT. It translates to CSVVVGPNKKLFF.

The rearrangement links TRBV28 to TRBJ2-5, with a possible D match to TRBD2 (6 bases). CDR3 length: 13 residues. Trimming took 6 bases from V and 6 from J, leaving 14 bases between them. In germline, CDR1 is MDHEN, CDR2 SYDVKM. In nucleotides, the CDR3 is TGTGCCAGCAGAGTGGCCGGGGGAAAGACCCAGTACTTC. Translated, it gives CASRVAGGKTQYF.

This clonotype was detected only a few times. The chain is built from TRBV20-1 and TRBJ2-3; 11 positions match TRBD2. CDR3 length equals 17 residues. Per germline, CDR1 DFQATT and CDR2 SNEGSKA (reference sequence). V lost 1 base, J lost 4 bases, and 10 bases stayed unmatched. This CDR3 is CSARALAGGRVADTQYF. The CDR3 DNA is TGCAGTGCTAGAGCTTTAGCGGGGGGGCGCGTCGCAGATACGCAGTATTTT.

The chain combines TRBV7-2 with TRBJ2-1; TRBD2 aligns across 8 bases. Per germline, CDR1 SGHTA and CDR2 FQGNSA. The trim removed 5 bases at V and 6 bases at J, leaving 6 bases unmatched. The CDR3 covers 14 residues. CDR3 residues: CASSRSGSRNEQFF. The CDR3 bases are TGTGCCAGCAGCCGAAGCGGGAGCCGCAATGAGCAGTTCTTC.

The CDR3: CSARDYGGVQETQYF. The CDR3 DNA reads as TGCAGTGCTAGAGATTACGGGGGGGTCCAAGAGACCCAGTACTTC. The chain has TRBV20-1 and TRBJ2-5; TRBD2 matches at 8 bases. Germline V gives CDR1 DFQATT, CDR2 SNEGSKA (reference sequence). The CDR3 is made up of 15 amino acids. Unmatched junction bases numbered 4, after V lost 0 bases and J lost 1 base.

The chain carries TRBV28 and TRBJ2-5; weak D call: TRBD1 (5 bases). V shed 7 bases and J shed 7 bases, with 19 bases lying between them. The CDR3 runs to 14 residues. Germline V gene lookup returns CDR1 MDHEN and CDR2 SYDVKM. The CDR3 DNA reads TGTGCCAGCACCTCTCAGGGTCAAAAGGGGACCCAGTACTTC. It is translated as CASTSQGQKGTQYF. The whole variable domain, remainder taken from reference TRBV28 and TRBJ2-5, is DVKVTQSSRYLVKRTGEKVFLECVQDMDHENMFWYRQDPGLGLRLIYFSYDVKMKEKGDIPEGYSVSREKKERFSLILESASTNQTSMYLCASTSQGQKGTQYFGPGTRLLVL.

This chain connects TRBV2 to TRBJ1-5; no clear D gene. Germline V lookup: CDR1 SNHLY, CDR2 FYNNEI. This CDR3 contains 12 residues. V dropped 7 bases and J dropped 4 bases, with 8 bases sitting between them. CDR3 amino acids: CASKRVNQPQHF. CDR3 in DNA: TGTGCCAGCAAGAGGGTGAATCAGCCCCAGCATTTT.

This clonotype was detected a few times. The chain is built from TRBV30 and TRBJ2-7, with D possibly being TRBD1 (5 bases). Between the trimmed V and J ends, which lost 3 bases and 0 bases, there was a span of 9 bases. Germline V gene lookup returns CDR1 GTSNPN and CDR2 SVGIG (reference sequence). The CDR3 has 13 amino acids. CDR3 protein: CAWRGRPSYEQYF. The CDR3 DNA sequence: TGTGCCTGGAGGGGGCGGCCCTCCTACGAGCAGTACTTC.

This sequence joins TRBV25-1 and TRBJ1-2; 8 bases fit TRBD1. Germline lookup yields CDR1 MGHDK and CDR2 SYGVNS. The V segment lost 5 bases and the J segment 3 bases; nucleotides outside the gene matches: 8. The CDR3 is 15 residues long. The CDR3: CASSTQTGADYGYTF. The CDR3 DNA reads as TGTGCCAGCAGTACCCAGACAGGGGCCGACTATGGCTACACCTTC.

This sequence joins TRBV28 and TRBJ1-1; TRBD1 might be the D (5 bases). Germline CDR1 is MDHEN and CDR2 is SYDVKM. Deletions cut 5 bases from V and 5 bases from J, with 15 bases between. This CDR3 contains 14 residues. CDR3 nucleotides: TGTGCCAGCAGTCCGGGGCCGAGTTGGACTGAAGCTTTCTTT. This sequence encodes CASSPGPSWTEAFF.